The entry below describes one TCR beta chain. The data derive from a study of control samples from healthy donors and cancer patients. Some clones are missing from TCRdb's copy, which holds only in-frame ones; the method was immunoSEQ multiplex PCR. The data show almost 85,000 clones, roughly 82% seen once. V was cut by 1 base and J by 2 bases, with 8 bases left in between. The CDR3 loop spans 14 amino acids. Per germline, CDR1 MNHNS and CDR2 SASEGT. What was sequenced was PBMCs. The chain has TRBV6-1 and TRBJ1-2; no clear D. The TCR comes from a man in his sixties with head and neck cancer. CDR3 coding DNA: TGTGCCAGCAGTGAAGGCGGGTGGAACTATGGCTACACCTTC. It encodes CASSEGGWNYGYTF.